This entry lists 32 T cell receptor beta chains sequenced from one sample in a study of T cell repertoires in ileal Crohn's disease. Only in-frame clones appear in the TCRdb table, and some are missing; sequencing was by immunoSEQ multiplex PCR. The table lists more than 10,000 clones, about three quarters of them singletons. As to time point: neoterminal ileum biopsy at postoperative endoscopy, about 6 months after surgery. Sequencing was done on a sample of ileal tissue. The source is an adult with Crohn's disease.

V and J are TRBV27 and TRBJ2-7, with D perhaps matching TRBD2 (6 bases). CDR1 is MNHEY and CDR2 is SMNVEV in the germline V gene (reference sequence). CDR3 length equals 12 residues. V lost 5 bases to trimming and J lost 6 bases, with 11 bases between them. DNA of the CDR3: TGTGCCAGCAGTCTCGGGAGAGGCGAGCAGTACTTC. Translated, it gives CASSLGRGEQYF.

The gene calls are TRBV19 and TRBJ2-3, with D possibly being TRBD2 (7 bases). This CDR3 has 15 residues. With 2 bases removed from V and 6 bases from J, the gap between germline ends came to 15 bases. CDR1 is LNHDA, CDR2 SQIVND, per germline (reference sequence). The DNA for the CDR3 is TGTGCCAGTAGTATAAGGGGGGGGGCCATGGATACGCAGTATTTT. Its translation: CASSIRGGAMDTQYF.

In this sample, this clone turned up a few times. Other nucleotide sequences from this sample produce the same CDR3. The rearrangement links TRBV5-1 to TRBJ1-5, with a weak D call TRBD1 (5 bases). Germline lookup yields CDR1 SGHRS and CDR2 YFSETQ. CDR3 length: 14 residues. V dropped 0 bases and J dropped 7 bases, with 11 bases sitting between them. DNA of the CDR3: TGCGCCAGCAGCTTGGTGTCAGGACAACAGCCCCAGCATTTT. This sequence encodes CASSLVSGQQPQHF.

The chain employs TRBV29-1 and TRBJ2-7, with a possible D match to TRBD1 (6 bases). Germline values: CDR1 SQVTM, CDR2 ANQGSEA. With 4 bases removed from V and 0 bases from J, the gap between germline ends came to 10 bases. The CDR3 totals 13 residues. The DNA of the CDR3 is TGCAGCGTTGGAAGGGGGTACTCCTACGAGCAGTACTTC. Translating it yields CSVGRGYSYEQYF.

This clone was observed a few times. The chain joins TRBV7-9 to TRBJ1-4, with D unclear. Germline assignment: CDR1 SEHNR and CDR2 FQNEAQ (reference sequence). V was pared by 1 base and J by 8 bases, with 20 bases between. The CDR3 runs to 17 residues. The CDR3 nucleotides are TGTGCCAGCAGCTTAGTCCCGGGATTACTCGAGGAGGAAAAACTGTTTTTT. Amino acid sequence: CASSLVPGLLEEEKLFF.

The CDR3: CASSDPGGVRSEQYF. As DNA, the CDR3 is TGTGCCAGCAGTGATCCGGGGGGTGTGAGATCCGAGCAGTACTTC. This chain joins TRBV6-1 and TRBJ2-7, with 7 positions matching TRBD2. The germline gives CDR1 MNHNS, CDR2 SASEGT. V was clipped by 3 bases and J by 6 bases; unmatched bases: 11. CDR3 length: 15 amino acids.

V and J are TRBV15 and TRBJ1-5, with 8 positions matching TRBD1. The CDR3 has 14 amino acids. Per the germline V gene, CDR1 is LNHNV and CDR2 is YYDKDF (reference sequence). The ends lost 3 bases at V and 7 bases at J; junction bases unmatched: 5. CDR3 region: CATSSDRGGQPQHF. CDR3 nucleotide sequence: TGTGCCACCAGCAGTGACAGGGGAGGGCAGCCCCAGCATTTT.

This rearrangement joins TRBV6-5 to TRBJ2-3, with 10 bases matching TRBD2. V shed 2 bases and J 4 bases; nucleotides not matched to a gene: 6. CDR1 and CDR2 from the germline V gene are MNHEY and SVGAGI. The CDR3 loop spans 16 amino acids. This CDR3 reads CASSYTSGRAADTQYF. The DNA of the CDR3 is TGTGCCAGCAGTTACACCAGCGGGAGGGCGGCAGATACGCAGTATTTT.

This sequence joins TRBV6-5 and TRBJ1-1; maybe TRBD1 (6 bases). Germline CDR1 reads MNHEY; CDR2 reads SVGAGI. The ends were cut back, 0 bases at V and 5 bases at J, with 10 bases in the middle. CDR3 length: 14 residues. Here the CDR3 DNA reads TGTGCCAGCAGTTACTCGGGGGGGCTTACTGAAGCTTTCTTT. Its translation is CASSYSGGLTEAFF.

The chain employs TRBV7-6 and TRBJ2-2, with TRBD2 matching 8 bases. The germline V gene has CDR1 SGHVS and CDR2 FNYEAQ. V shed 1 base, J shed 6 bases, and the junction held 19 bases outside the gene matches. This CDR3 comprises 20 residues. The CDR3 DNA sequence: TGTGCCAGCAGCTTAGGTCTTGCTAGCGGGTTCCCCAGGGAGGCCGGGGAGCTGTTTTTT. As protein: CASSLGLASGFPREAGELFF.

As DNA, the CDR3 is TGTGCCAGCAAGCCGGGACAGGCCTCCTACGAGCAGTACTTC. Translated, it gives CASKPGQASYEQYF. The rearrangement joins TRBV6-6 to TRBJ2-7, with 8 bases fitting TRBD1. The germline CDR1 and CDR2 sequences are MNHNY and SVGAGI (reference sequence). There are 14 residues in the CDR3. V shed 7 bases and J 0 bases; nucleotides not matched to a gene: 5.

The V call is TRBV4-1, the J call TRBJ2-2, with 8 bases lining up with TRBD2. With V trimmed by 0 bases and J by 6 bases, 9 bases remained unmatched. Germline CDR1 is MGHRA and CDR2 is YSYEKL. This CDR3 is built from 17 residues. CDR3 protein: CASSQDSGGPKPGELFF. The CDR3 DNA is TGCGCCAGCAGCCAAGATTCGGGGGGGCCGAAGCCCGGGGAGCTGTTTTTT.

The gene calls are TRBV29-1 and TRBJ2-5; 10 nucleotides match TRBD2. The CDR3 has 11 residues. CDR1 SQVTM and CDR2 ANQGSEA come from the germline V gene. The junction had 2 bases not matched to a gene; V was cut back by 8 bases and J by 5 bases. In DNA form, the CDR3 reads TGCAGCTTGACTAGCGGGGAGACCCAGTACTTC. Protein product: CSLTSGETQYF.

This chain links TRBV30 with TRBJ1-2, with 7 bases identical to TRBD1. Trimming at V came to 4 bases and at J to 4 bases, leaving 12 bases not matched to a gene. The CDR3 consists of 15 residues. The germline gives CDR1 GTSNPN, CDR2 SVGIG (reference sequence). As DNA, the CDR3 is TGTGCCTGGACTGTGGGGCAGGGGGGAACCTATGGCTACACCTTC. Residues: CAWTVGQGGTYGYTF.

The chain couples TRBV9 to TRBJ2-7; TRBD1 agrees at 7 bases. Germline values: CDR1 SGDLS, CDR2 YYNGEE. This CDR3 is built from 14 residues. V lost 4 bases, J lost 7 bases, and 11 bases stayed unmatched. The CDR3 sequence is CASSHRQGRWEQYF. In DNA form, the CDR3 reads TGTGCCAGCAGCCATCGACAGGGAAGATGGGAGCAGTACTTC. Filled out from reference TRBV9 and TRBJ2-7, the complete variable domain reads DSGVTQTPKHLITATGQRVTLRCSPRSGDLSVYWYQQSLDQGLQFLIQYYNGEERAKGNILERFSAQQFPDLHSELNLSSLELGDSALYFCASSHRQGRWEQYFGPGTRLTVT.

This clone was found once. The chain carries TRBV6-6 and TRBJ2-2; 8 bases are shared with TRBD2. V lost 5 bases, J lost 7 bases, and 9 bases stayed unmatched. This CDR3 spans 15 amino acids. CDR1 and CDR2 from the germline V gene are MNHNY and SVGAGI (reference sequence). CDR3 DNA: TGTGCCAGCAGTCCCCGCGGGAGGACCGTCGGGGAGCTGTTTTTT. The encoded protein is CASSPRGRTVGELFF.

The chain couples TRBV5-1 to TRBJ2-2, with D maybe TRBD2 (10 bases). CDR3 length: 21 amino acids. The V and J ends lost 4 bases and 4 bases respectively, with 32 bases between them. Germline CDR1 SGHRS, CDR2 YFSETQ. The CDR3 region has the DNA TGCGCCAGCAGCAAGGACAGGGGATCTAGCGGGGGCCTTCGGGTCACCGGGGAGCTGTTTTTT. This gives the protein CASSKDRGSSGGLRVTGELFF.

CDR3 sequence: CASSRTWTGMGEQYF. The CDR3 DNA is TGTGCCAGCAGCCGGACATGGACAGGGATGGGCGAGCAGTACTTC. The V call is TRBV5-5, the J call TRBJ2-7, with TRBD1 identical over 8 bases. The germline V gene encodes CDR1 SGHKS and CDR2 YYEKEE (reference sequence). Unmatched junction bases numbered 12, after V lost 4 bases and J lost 6 bases. CDR3 length equals 15 residues. Full variable domain (rest looked up from reference TRBV5-5 and TRBJ2-7): DAGVTQSPTHLIKTRGQQVTLRCSPISGHKSVSWYQQVLGQGPQFIFQYYEKEERGRGNFPDRFSARQFPNYSSELNVNALLLGDSALYLCASSRTWTGMGEQYFGPGTRLTVT.

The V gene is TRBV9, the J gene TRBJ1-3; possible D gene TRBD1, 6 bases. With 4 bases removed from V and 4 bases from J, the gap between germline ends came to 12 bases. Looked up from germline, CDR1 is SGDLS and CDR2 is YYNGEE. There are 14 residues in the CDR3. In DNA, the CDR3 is TGTGCCAGCAGCCCTCTGGGGGCAGGAAACACCATATATTTT. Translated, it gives CASSPLGAGNTIYF.

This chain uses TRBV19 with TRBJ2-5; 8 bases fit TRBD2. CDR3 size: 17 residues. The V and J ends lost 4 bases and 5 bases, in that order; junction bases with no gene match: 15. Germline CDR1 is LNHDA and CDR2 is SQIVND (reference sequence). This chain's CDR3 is CASSTAGTRSVRETQYF. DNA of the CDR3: TGTGCCAGTAGTACGGCGGGGACTAGATCTGTTAGGGAGACCCAGTACTTC.

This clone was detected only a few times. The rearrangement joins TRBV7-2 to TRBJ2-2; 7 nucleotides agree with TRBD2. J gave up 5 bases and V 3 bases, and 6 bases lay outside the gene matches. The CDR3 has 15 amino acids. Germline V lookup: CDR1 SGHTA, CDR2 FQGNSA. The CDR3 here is CASSLGGRSTGELFF. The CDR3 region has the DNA TGTGCCAGCAGCTTGGGCGGGAGATCGACCGGGGAGCTGTTTTTT.

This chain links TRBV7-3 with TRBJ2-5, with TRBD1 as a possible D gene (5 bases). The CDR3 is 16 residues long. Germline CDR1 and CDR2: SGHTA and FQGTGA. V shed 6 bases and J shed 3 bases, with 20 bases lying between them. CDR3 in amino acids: CASSSGPAREKETQYF. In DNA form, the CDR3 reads TGTGCCAGCAGTTCGGGCCCCGCCAGGGAAAAAGAGACCCAGTACTTC.

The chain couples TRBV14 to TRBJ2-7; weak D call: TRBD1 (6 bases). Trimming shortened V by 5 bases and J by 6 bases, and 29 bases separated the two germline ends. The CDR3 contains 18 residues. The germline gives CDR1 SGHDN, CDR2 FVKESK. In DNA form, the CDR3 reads TGTGCCAGCAGCACCGGGACAAGCCTTTCATTCGGAGTAGGCGAGCAGTACTTC. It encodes CASSTGTSLSFGVGEQYF.

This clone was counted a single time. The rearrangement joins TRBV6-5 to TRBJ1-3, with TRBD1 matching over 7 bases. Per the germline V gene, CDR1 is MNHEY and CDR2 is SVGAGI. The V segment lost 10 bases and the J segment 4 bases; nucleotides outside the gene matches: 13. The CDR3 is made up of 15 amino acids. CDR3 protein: CATATGRLVGNTIYF. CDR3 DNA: TGTGCCACCGCGACAGGGCGACTAGTCGGAAACACCATATATTTT.

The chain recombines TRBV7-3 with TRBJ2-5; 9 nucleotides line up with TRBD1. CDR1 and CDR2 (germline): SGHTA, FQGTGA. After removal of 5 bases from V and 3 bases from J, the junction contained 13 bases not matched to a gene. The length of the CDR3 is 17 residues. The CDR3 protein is CASSLRVTGGWEETQYF. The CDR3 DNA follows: TGTGCCAGCAGCCTACGGGTCACAGGGGGCTGGGAAGAGACCCAGTACTTC. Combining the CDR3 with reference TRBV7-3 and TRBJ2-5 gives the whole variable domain GAGVSQTPSNKVTEKGKYVELRCDPISGHTALYWYRQSLGQGPEFLIYFQGTGAADDSGLPNDRFFAVRPEGSVSTLKIQRTERGDSAVYLCASSLRVTGGWEETQYFGPGTRLLVL.

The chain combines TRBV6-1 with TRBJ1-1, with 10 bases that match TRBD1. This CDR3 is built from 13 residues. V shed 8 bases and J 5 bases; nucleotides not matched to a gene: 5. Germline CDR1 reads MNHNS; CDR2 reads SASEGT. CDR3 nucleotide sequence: TGTGCCAGCGGACAGGGGGTTGGAACTGAAGCTTTCTTT. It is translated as CASGQGVGTEAFF.

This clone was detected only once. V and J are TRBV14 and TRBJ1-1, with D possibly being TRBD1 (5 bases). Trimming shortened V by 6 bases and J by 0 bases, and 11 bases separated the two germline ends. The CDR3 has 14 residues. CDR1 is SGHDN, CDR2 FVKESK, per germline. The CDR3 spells CASSRPGMNTEAFF. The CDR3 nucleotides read TGTGCCAGCAGTCGGCCAGGGATGAACACTGAAGCTTTCTTT.

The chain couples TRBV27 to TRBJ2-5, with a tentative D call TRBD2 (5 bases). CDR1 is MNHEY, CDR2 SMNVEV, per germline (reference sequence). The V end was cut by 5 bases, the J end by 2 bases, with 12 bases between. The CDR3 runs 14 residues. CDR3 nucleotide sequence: TGTGCCAGCAGTCTTCTTAGGACTCAAGAGACCCAGTACTTC. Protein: CASSLLRTQETQYF.

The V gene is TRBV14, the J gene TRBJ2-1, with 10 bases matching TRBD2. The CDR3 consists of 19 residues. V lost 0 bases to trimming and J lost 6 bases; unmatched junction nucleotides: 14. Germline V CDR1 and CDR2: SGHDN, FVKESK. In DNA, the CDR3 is TGTGCCAGCAGCCAAGATCCCCTAGCGGGAGACCAATCGGGCAATGAGCAGTTCTTC. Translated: CASSQDPLAGDQSGNEQFF.

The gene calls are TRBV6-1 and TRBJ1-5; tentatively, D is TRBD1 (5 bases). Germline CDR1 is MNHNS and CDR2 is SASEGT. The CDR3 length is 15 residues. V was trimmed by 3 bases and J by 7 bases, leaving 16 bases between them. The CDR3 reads CASSEGQGVGQPQHF. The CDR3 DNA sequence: TGTGCCAGCAGTGAGGGGCAGGGTGTGGGGCAGCCCCAGCATTTT.

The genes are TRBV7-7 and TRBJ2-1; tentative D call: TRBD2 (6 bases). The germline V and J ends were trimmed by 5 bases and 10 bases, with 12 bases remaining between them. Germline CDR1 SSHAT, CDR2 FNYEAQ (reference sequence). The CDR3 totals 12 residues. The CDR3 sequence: CASSRGWCEQFF. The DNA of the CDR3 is TGTGCCAGCAGCCGGGGGTGGTGCGAGCAGTTCTTC.

This CDR3 reads CASSPASGRVGEQFF. The CDR3 DNA reads TGTGCCAGCAGCCCTGCTAGCGGGAGAGTAGGCGAGCAGTTCTTC. The chain recombines TRBV7-9 with TRBJ2-1; 10 bases fit TRBD2. This CDR3 has 15 residues. Germline V gene data show CDR1 as SEHNR and CDR2 as FQNEAQ (reference sequence). V dropped 5 bases and J dropped 10; count of bases not matched to a gene: 11.